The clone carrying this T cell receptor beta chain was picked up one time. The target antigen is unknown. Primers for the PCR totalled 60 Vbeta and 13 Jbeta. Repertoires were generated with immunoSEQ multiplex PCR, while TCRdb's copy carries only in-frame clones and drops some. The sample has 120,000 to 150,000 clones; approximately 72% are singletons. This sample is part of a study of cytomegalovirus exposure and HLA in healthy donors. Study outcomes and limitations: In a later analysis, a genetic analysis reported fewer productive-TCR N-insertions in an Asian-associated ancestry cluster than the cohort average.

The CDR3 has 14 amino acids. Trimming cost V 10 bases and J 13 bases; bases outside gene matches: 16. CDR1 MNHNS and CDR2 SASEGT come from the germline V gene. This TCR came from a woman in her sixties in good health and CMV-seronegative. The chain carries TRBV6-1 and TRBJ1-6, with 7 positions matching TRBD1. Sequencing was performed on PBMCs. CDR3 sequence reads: CANRQGTGPGPLHF. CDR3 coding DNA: TGTGCCAACCGACAGGGTACAGGTCCGGGGCCCCTCCACTTT.